This T cell receptor (beta chain) was profiled in a study of shared clonotypes between healthy human individuals. Overall study: Donor ages ranged 18 to 49 years: a couple of women, three men.

Several immunoSEQ 96-well plates shared each subset's DNA, each plate a replicate. The input for sorted-subset replicate PCRs was about 200 ng DNA, around 30,000 T cell genomes. Profiling relied on immunoSEQ multiplex PCR, and the TCRdb table lists in-frame clones only, not all of them. The sample has around 640,000 clones, 95% to 96% seen once; the top ten hold about 0.11%. Germline V gene lookup returns CDR1 MGHRA and CDR2 YSYEKL. With 0 bases removed from V and 4 bases from J, the gap between germline ends came to 13 bases. The CDR3 has 15 residues. CD8 cells regarded as naive lacked CD45RO, were positively chosen for CCR7, and omitted terminally differentiated effector memory CD45RA+ cells. Donors were healthy HIV-negative adults without recent acute infections or vaccinations. On this clone itself: Different DNA sequences within this sample yield the same CDR3.

V gene TRBV4-1 combines with J gene TRBJ2-7; a possible D gene is TRBD1 (6 bases). The sequence was collected from a woman in her twenties or thirties in good health. Sequencing was performed on naive CD8+ T cells sorted from blood. CDR3 loop: CASSQDGGGTYEQYF. CDR3 bases: TGCGCCAGCAGCCAAGATGGGGGCGGAACATACGAGCAGTACTTC.